A selection of T cell receptor beta chains follows, all from one sample in a study of blood T cell repertoires in COVID-19. Sequencing was performed with immunoSEQ multiplex PCR; in TCRdb, only in-frame clones are kept and a portion is missing. The sample has 150,000 to 200,000 clones; approximately 80% are singletons. The sequenced sample was PBMCs or T cells enriched from blood (not recorded which). All receptors derive from a woman aged 60-70 years who had recovered from COVID-19. The CDR3 runs from the conserved cysteine through the conserved F or W. A D gene is named only where the DNA matches it firmly. Clone sizes are given selectively: once, few, many, or a class where the clone is expanded.

TGCAGCGTTGACCAAGGCGGAACCTCCTACAATGAGCAGTTCTTC CSVDQGGTSYNEQFF 15 TRBJ2-1 TRBV29-1 - -
TGTGCCAGCAGTGAGTTCCGAGTCTCTGGAAACACCATATATTTT CASSEFRVSGNTIYF 15 TRBJ1-3 TRBV6-1 once -
TGTGCCAGCAGCCCCGACAGTAACTATGGCTACACCTTC CASSPDSNYGYTF 13 TRBJ1-2 TRBV7-9 - -
TGTGCCAGCAGCAACCGGGGTACAGCTAACTATGGCTACACCTTC CASSNRGTANYGYTF 15 TRBJ1-2 TRBV21-1 - -
TGTGCCAGCAGGCGGGACGTTGACTATGGCTACACCTTC CASRRDVDYGYTF 13 TRBJ1-2 TRBV5-6 - -
TGTGCCAGCAGCTTAGAACAGGGCCAGGTCAATCAGCCCCAGCATTTT CASSLEQGQVNQPQHF 16 TRBJ1-5 TRBV7-8 - -
TGTGCCAGCTCACCCACCCAGTACAATGAGCAGTTCTTC CASSPTQYNEQFF 13 TRBJ2-1 TRBV18 - -
TGTGCCAGTAGTATCGGGACTGGGAATTATGAGCAGTTCTTC CASSIGTGNYEQFF 14 TRBJ2-1 TRBV19 - -
TGTGCCAGCAGCCCTCTAGCGGGAGGGCCGGCAGATACGCAGTATTTT CASSPLAGGPADTQYF 16 TRBJ2-3 TRBV5-6 - TRBD2
TGCGCCAGCAGCTCCTCGACGCGCGGGGCCCTCCACTTT CASSSSTRGALHF 13 TRBJ1-6 TRBV5-1 - -
TGTGCCAGCAGCCAAGATCGGACAGACCGGCCCCAGCATTTT CASSQDRTDRPQHF 14 TRBJ1-5 TRBV3-1/TRBV3-2 - -
TGCGCCAGCAGTGAGTCGTCCAATTGGCCGCAGAACACTGAAGCTTTCTTT CASSESSNWPQNTEAFF 17 TRBJ1-1 TRBV10-1 - -
TGTGCCAGCAGGCGGGGACAGCAAATCTATGGCTACACCTTC CASRRGQQIYGYTF 14 TRBJ1-2 TRBV28 - TRBD1
TGTGCCAGCAGCGTCGGACAGGCGGGCCTAAACACCATATATTTT CASSVGQAGLNTIYF 15 TRBJ1-3 TRBV9 - TRBD1
TGTGCCAGCAGTTTAACTAGAATTAACTATGGCTACACCTTC CASSLTRINYGYTF 14 TRBJ1-2 TRBV7-9 - -
TGCGCCAGCAGCTTGGGAGCAGGGGCCTCCTACGAGCAGTACTTC CASSLGAGASYEQYF 15 TRBJ2-7 TRBV5-1 - -
TGTGCCAGCTCAACCGGACAGGGGGCGAACACCATATATTTT CASSTGQGANTIYF 14 TRBJ1-3 TRBV18 - TRBD1
TGCAGCGTTCGGCAGAACCAGAGGGGCTACACCTTC CSVRQNQRGYTF 12 TRBJ1-2 TRBV29-1 once -
TGCAGCGTTGCGGGGGTTGAAGGACAGCCCCAGCATTTT CSVAGVEGQPQHF 13 TRBJ1-5 TRBV29-1 - -
TGTGCCTGGAGCTCCTCCTACAATGAGCAGTTCTTC CAWSSSYNEQFF 12 TRBJ2-1 TRBV30 - -
TGTGCCAGCAGCCCTACGGGAGGTGTCACTGAAGCTTTCTTT CASSPTGGVTEAFF 14 TRBJ1-1 TRBV3-1/TRBV3-2 few -
TGTGCCAGCAGTCAGGGGAACTCCTACGAGCAGTACTTC CASSQGNSYEQYF 13 TRBJ2-7 TRBV6-5 - -
TGCGCCAGCAGCCAAGGGGGCATCACTGAAGCTTTCTTT CASSQGGITEAFF 13 TRBJ1-1 TRBV4-1 - -
TGCGCCAGCAGCTTGGATCCCAGCTACAATGAGCAGTTCTTC CASSLDPSYNEQFF 14 TRBJ2-1 TRBV5-1 - -
TGCGCCAGCAACTTACTAGCGGTAGGGGGCACAGATACGCAGTATTTT CASNLLAVGGTDTQYF 16 TRBJ2-3 TRBV5-1 - TRBD2
TGCGCCAGCAGTGGGGGGACAGCCCAAGAGACCCAGTACTTC CASSGGTAQETQYF 14 TRBJ2-5 TRBV10-1 - TRBD1
TGTGCCAGCAGCTTAGCGGGACTAGCGTCGGAGACCCAGTACTTC CASSLAGLASETQYF 15 TRBJ2-5 TRBV7-2 - TRBD2
TGCGCCAGCAGCTATTCCGGCAGGCAAGTTCCCCCCTACGAGCAGTACTTC CASSYSGRQVPPYEQYF 17 TRBJ2-7 TRBV5-1 - -
TGTGCCAGTACACGGGGCCCAGGGGGCACTGAAGCTTTCTTT CASTRGPGGTEAFF 14 TRBJ1-1 TRBV19 - TRBD1
TGTGCCAGCAGCTCTCCCCGACTAGCGGGGGGAACCTACGAGCAGTACTTC CASSSPRLAGGTYEQYF 17 TRBJ2-7 TRBV11-2 - TRBD2
TGTGCCAGCTCCCTCCCGGGGTCTGGCACAGATACGCAGTATTTT CASSLPGSGTDTQYF 15 TRBJ2-3 TRBV18 few -
TGTGCCAGCAGGGGCGGGAGCGCGGGAAGTGAAAAACTGTTTTTT CASRGGSAGSEKLFF 15 TRBJ1-4 TRBV28 - -
TGTGCCAGCAGCCCCGTAGGAGCGGCCGGGGAGCTGTTTTTT CASSPVGAAGELFF 14 TRBJ2-2 TRBV3-1/TRBV3-2 - -
TGTGCCTGGAGTGTTCGTAGCAATCAGCCCCAGCATTTT CAWSVRSNQPQHF 13 TRBJ1-5 TRBV30 - -
TGTGCCAGCAGTCCGGGACAGGGGAATCAGCCCCAGCATTTT CASSPGQGNQPQHF 14 TRBJ1-5 TRBV28 - TRBD1
TGCGCCAGCAGCTTGGCCGCGGGGAACACTGAAGCTTTCTTT CASSLAAGNTEAFF 14 TRBJ1-1 TRBV5-1 - -
TGTGCCAGCAGCCTAAGACAGGAGGAAGCTTTCTTT CASSLRQEEAFF 12 TRBJ1-1 TRBV7-9 - -
TGTGCCAGCAGTTCACAGGGCCTCGGCACTGAAGCTTTCTTT CASSSQGLGTEAFF 14 TRBJ1-1 TRBV28 - -
TGTGCCAGCGGGTGGGGGACTGCTGAAGCTTTCTTT CASGWGTAEAFF 12 TRBJ1-1 TRBV2 - -
TGTGCCAGCAGTTTCCTACTCGGAAGGGGGTTGCGTGGCTACACCTTC CASSFLLGRGLRGYTF 16 TRBJ1-2 TRBV28 - -
TGTGCCAGCAGTTCTCCCGGGACACCCAAAGAGCAGTACTTC CASSSPGTPKEQYF 14 TRBJ2-7 TRBV28 - -
TGTGCCAGCAGGCCCGGGACAGGATCCTACAATGAGCAGTTCTTC CASRPGTGSYNEQFF 15 TRBJ2-1 TRBV2 - TRBD1
TGTGCCAGCAGTCCCGCCTCGGGCCTCGGGAACGAGCAGTACTTC CASSPASGLGNEQYF 15 TRBJ2-7 TRBV28 - -
TGTGCCAGCAGTTTATATTCGGGAGGCTCGTACAATGAGCAGTTCTTC CASSLYSGGSYNEQFF 16 TRBJ2-1 TRBV28 - TRBD2
TGTGCCAGCAGCCCGGGGGGGCATGACAAAAACATTCAGTACTTC CASSPGGHDKNIQYF 15 TRBJ2-4 TRBV11-3 - TRBD2
TGTGCCAGCAGTGAAAGTATGGCCGTCTATGGCTACACCTTC CASSESMAVYGYTF 14 TRBJ1-2 TRBV6-1 once -
TGTGCCTGGAGCCCATCGGGACAGTATGGCTACACCTTC CAWSPSGQYGYTF 13 TRBJ1-2 TRBV30 - TRBD1
TGTGCCAGCAGCGTAGCAGGGGGTAGCTATGGCTACACCTTC CASSVAGGSYGYTF 14 TRBJ1-2 TRBV9 - TRBD1